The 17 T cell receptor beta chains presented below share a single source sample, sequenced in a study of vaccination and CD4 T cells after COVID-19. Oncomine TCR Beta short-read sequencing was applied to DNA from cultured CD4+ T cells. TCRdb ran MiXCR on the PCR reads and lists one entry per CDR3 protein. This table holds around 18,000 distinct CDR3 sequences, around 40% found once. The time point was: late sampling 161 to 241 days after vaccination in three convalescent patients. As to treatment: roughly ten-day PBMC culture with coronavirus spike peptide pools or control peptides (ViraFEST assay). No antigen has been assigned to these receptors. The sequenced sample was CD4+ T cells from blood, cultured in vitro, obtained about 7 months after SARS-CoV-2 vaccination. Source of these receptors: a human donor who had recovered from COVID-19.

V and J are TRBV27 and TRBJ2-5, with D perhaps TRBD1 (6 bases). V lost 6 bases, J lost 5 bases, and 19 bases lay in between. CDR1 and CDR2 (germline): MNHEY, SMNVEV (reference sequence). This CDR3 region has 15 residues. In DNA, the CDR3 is TGTGCCAGCAGAGCCCACAGGGAAATGGGGGAGACCCAGTACTTC. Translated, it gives CASRAHREMGETQYF.

DNA of the CDR3: TGTGCCAGCACTCCTCGGACGTGGTATAGCAATCAGCCCCAGCATTTT. Protein sequence: CASTPRTWYSNQPQHF. This chain joins TRBV28 and TRBJ1-5; D gene ambiguous. The CDR3 has 16 amino acids. In germline, CDR1 is MDHEN, CDR2 SYDVKM. V dropped 7 bases and J dropped 0 bases, with 16 bases sitting between them.

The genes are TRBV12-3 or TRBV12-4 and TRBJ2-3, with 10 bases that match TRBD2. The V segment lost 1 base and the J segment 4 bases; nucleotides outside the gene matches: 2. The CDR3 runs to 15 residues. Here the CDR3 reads CASSLVAGGPDTQYF. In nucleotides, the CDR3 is TGTGCCAGCAGTTTAGTAGCGGGGGGCCCAGATACGCAGTATTTT.

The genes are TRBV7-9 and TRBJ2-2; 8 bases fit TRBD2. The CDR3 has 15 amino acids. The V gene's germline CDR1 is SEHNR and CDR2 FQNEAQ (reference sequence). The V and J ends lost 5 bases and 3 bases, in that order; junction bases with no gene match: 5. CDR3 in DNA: TGTGCCAGCAGCCGGGGGGGACTCGACACCGGGGAGCTGTTTTTT. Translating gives CASSRGGLDTGELFF.

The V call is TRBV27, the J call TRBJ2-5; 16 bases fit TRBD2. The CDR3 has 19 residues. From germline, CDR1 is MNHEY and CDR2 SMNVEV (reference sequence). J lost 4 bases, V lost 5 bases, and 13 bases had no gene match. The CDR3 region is CASSPGLAGGVAGTETQYF. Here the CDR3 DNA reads TGTGCCAGCAGTCCGGGACTAGCGGGAGGGGTGGCCGGTACAGAGACCCAGTACTTC.

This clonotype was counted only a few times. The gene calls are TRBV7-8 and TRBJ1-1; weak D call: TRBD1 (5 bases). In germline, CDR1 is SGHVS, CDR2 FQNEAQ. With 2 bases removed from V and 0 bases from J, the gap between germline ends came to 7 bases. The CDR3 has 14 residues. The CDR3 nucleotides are TGTGCCAGCAGCTTATGGGGGATGAACACTGAAGCTTTCTTT. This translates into CASSLWGMNTEAFF.

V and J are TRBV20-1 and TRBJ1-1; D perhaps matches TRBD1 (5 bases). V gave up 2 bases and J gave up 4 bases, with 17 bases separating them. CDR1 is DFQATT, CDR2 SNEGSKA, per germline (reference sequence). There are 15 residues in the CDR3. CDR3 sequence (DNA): TGCAGTGCTAGATGGTATGGGGCGGTGAGCACTGAAGCTTTCTTT. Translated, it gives CSARWYGAVSTEAFF.

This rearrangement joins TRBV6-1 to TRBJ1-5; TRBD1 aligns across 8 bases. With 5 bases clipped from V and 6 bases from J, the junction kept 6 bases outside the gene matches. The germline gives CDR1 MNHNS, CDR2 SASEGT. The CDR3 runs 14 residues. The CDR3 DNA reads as TGTGCCAGCAGTAAACAGGGGGATCGTCAGCCCCAGCATTTT. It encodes CASSKQGDRQPQHF.

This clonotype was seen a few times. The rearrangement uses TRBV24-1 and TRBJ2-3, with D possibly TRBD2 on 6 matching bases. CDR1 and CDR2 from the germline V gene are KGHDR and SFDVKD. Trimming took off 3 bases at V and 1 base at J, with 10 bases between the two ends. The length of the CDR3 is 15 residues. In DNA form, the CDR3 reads TGTGCCACCAGTGATAGGTGGGAGGGCACAGATACGCAGTATTTT. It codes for CATSDRWEGTDTQYF.

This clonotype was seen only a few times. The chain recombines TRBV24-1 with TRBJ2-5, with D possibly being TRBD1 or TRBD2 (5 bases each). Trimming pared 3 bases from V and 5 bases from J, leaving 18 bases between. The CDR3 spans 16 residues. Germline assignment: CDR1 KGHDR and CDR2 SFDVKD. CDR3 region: CATSDPGDGPAETQYF. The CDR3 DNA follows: TGTGCCACCAGTGATCCTGGGGACGGACCAGCGGAGACCCAGTACTTC.

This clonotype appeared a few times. Here the CDR3 reads CASSITAGGTEAFF. In DNA form, the CDR3 reads TGTGCCAGTAGTATAACCGCCGGAGGCACTGAAGCTTTCTTT. The genes are TRBV19 and TRBJ1-1; D unresolved. V dropped 2 bases and J dropped 4 bases, with 11 bases sitting between them. The CDR3 contains 14 residues. The germline gives CDR1 LNHDA, CDR2 SQIVND (reference sequence). Looking up the rest from reference TRBV19 and TRBJ1-1 gives the full variable domain: DGGITQSPKYLFRKEGQNVTLSCEQNLNHDAMYWYRQDPGQGLRLIYYSQIVNDFQKGDIAEGYSVSREKKESFPLTVTSAQKNPTAFYLCASSITAGGTEAFFGQGTRLTVV.

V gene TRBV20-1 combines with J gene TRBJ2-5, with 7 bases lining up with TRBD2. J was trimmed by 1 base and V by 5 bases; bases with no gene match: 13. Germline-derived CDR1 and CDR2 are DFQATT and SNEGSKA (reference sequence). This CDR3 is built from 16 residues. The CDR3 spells CSAGGSRLATQETQYF. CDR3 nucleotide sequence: TGCAGTGCTGGCGGGTCTCGACTAGCTACCCAAGAGACCCAGTACTTC.

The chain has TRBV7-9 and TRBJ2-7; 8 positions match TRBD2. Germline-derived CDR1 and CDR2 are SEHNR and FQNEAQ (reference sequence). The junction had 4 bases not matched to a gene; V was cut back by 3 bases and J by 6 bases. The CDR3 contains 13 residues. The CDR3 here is CASSFAGGREQYF. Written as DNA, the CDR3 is TGTGCCAGCAGCTTTGCGGGAGGTCGCGAGCAGTACTTC.

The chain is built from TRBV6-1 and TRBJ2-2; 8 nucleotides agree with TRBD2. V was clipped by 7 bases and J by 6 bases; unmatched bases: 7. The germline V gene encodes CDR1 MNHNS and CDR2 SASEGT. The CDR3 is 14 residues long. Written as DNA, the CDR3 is TGTGCCAGCATCGGGACTAGAAGGTCCGGGGAGCTGTTTTTT. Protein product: CASIGTRRSGELFF.

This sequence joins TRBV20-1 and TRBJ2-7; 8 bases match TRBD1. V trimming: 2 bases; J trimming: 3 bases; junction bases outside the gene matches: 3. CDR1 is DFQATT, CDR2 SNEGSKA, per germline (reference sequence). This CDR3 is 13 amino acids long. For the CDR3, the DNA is TGCAGTGCTAGATCAGGGGGCTTCTACGAGCAGTACTTC. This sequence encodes CSARSGGFYEQYF.

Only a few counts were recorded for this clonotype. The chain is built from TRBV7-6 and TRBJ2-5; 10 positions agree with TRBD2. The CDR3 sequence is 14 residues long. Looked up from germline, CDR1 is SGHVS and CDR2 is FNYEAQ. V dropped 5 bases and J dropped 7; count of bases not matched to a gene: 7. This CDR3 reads CASSVSGRAGTQYF. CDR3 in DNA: TGTGCCAGCAGCGTCAGCGGGAGGGCCGGGACCCAGTACTTC.

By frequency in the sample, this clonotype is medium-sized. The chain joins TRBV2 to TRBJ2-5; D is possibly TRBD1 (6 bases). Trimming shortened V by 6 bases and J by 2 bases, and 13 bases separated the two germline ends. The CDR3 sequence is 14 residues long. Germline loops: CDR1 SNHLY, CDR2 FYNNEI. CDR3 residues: CASRNRDRQETQYF. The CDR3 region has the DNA TGTGCCAGCAGAAACAGGGACCGGCAAGAGACCCAGTACTTC.